The clone carrying this T cell receptor (beta chain) occurred a few times. Its specificity is not known. This CDR3 has 14 residues. The germline V gene has CDR1 LNHDA and CDR2 SQIVND (reference sequence). Trimming took 6 bases from V and 5 from J; bases not matched to a gene: 6. Each diagnosis was grounded in clinical symptoms, serum thyroxine and TRAb, thyroid ultrasound, and orbital computed tomography. This entry belongs to a study of T cells in Graves' hyperthyroidism and ophthalmopathy. Study conclusions and caveats: By a 13 V-J model, ophthalmopathy was set apart from stable hyperthyroidism. Most clonotypes expanded in thyroid above 0.001 were likewise present in blood.

TCR beta CDR3 region amplification was performed from RNA transcripts. The HTBI set primed first-round TCR CDR3 RT-PCR. TCRdb reprocessed the multiplex PCR reads via MiXCR and lists one record per CDR3 protein. The sample includes some 250,000 distinct CDR3 sequences, about 15% seen only once; the top ten take under 35%. The chain employs TRBV19 and TRBJ2-7; TRBD2 aligns across 11 bases. This sequence originates from a woman in her forties or fifties with Graves' hyperthyroidism that later progressed to Graves' ophthalmopathy. Sequenced input: blood. CDR3 sequence (DNA): TGTGCCAGTAGCACTAGCGGGAGCTCTAACGAGCAGTACTTC. This encodes CASSTSGSSNEQYF.